This TCR beta chain was captured in a study of shared clonotypes between healthy human individuals. Germline CDR1 SGHVS, CDR2 FQNEAQ. The CDR3 is 16 amino acids. V shed 2 bases and J 4 bases; nucleotides not matched to a gene: 7. Sequenced by immunoSEQ multiplex PCR; TCRdb stores in-frame clones only, minus some. The sample holds about 680,000 clones, about 92% seen once. Naive CD8 isolation took CD45RO-negative cells positively selected for CCR7 and excluded terminally differentiated effector memory CD45RA+ cells. Sequencing input: naive CD8+ T cells sorted from blood. This receptor was taken from a man aged 30-40 years in good health. V gene TRBV7-8 combines with J gene TRBJ2-5; 10 bases map to TRBD2. The CDR3, as DNA: TGTGCCAGCAGCTTATCACTAGCGGGAAGCGGAGAGACCCAGTACTTC. Residues: CASSLSLAGSGETQYF.